This T cell receptor (beta chain) derives from a study of cytomegalovirus exposure and HLA in healthy donors. The CDR3 totals 11 residues. Germline V CDR1 and CDR2: SQVTM, ANQGSEA. Unmatched junction bases numbered 5, after V lost 8 bases and J lost 5 bases. The PCR used 60 Vbeta and 13 Jbeta primers. Assay: immunoSEQ multiplex PCR; the TCRdb copy retains only in-frame clones and omits some. The table records about 160,000 clones, more than 75% of them present only once. This clone was recorded once. This clonotype was sampled from a girl aged 5-17 years in good health and CMV-seropositive. The gene calls are TRBV29-1 and TRBJ2-5; 7 nucleotides align to TRBD1. Sequencing input: PBMCs. CDR3 DNA: TGCAGCTTAGGGACAGCGGAGACCCAGTACTTC. Protein: CSLGTAETQYF.